One sample yielded the 23 T cell receptor beta chains listed below, sequenced in a study of shared clonotypes between healthy human individuals. TCRdb's table, derived via immunoSEQ multiplex PCR, lists solely in-frame clones and lacks some. This sample has roughly 480,000 clones, with roughly 78% found just once. Sample: PBMCs. Receptors were obtained from a woman in her 40s in good health. Some clones in this sample may be carry-over from other donors' samples.

Details on this clone: This CDR3 is also generated by other DNA sequences in the sample. The V and J genes are TRBV9 and TRBJ2-7; a weak D match, TRBD2 (6 bases). Germline CDR1 is SGDLS and CDR2 is YYNGEE. The CDR3 extends over 14 amino acids. V lost 0 bases and J lost 1, with 8 bases in between. CDR3 sequence: CASSVGLGSYEQYF. CDR3 nucleotide sequence: TGTGCCAGCAGCGTAGGACTAGGGTCCTACGAGCAGTACTTC. Together with reference TRBV9 and TRBJ2-7, the CDR3 gives the full variable domain: DSGVTQTPKHLITATGQRVTLRCSPRSGDLSVYWYQQSLDQGLQFLIQYYNGEERAKGNILERFSAQQFPDLHSELNLSSLELGDSALYFCASSVGLGSYEQYFGPGTRLTVT.

This clone was observed once. The chain is built from TRBV15 and TRBJ1-4; D is uncertain. Germline loops: CDR1 LNHNV, CDR2 YYDKDF (reference sequence). Between the trimmed V and J ends, which lost 1 base and 8 bases, there was a span of 5 bases. This CDR3 has 12 amino acids. CDR3 in amino acids: CATSRAREKLFF. The DNA of the CDR3 is TGTGCCACCAGCAGAGCCCGAGAAAAACTGTTTTTT.

V and J are TRBV19 and TRBJ2-7; 8 bases match TRBD2. The length of the CDR3 is 15 residues. Trimming cost V 4 bases and J 1 base; bases outside gene matches: 6. Germline V CDR1 and CDR2: LNHDA, SQIVND (reference sequence). CDR3 DNA sequence: TGTGCCAGTAGTAGACAGCGGGAGCGGTCCTACGAGCAGTACTTC. Translated, it gives CASSRQRERSYEQYF.

V is TRBV19 and J is TRBJ1-2; perhaps TRBD1 as D (6 bases). V lost 2 bases, J lost 8 bases, and 9 bases lay in between. CDR3 length: 12 residues. Germline CDR1 reads LNHDA; CDR2 reads SQIVND (reference sequence). CDR3 bases: TGTGCCAGTAGTATACAGGGGCGCGGCTACACCTTC. Amino acids: CASSIQGRGYTF.

The chain recombines TRBV6-5 with TRBJ2-7; TRBD2 matches at 8 bases. The CDR3 is 15 amino acids. The trim removed 0 bases at V and 6 bases at J, leaving 7 bases unmatched. Per the germline V gene, CDR1 is MNHEY and CDR2 is SVGAGI. DNA for the CDR3: TGTGCCAGCAGTTACTCGCCAGGCGGGAGGTCCGAGCAGTACTTC. Translated, it gives CASSYSPGGRSEQYF.

This sequence joins TRBV2 and TRBJ2-1, with 10 positions matching TRBD2. Germline assignment: CDR1 SNHLY and CDR2 FYNNEI. This CDR3 has 15 amino acids. With 5 bases clipped from V and 2 bases from J, the junction kept 3 bases outside the gene matches. This CDR3 reads CASSRAGGAYNEQFF. As DNA, the CDR3 is TGTGCCAGCAGTCGAGCGGGAGGGGCCTACAATGAGCAGTTCTTC.

This clone has just a few counts. This chain uses TRBV6-6 with TRBJ2-1, with a weak D call TRBD2 (6 bases). Looked up from germline, CDR1 is MNHNY and CDR2 is SVGAGI (reference sequence). The CDR3 has 13 amino acids. Between the trimmed V and J ends, which lost 0 bases and 15 bases, there was a span of 15 bases. As DNA, the CDR3 is TGTGCCAGCAGTTACTCTGGGGAGGTAAGGCGGTTCTTC. Translating it yields CASSYSGEVRRFF.

The chain carries TRBV11-2 and TRBJ2-3, with TRBD2 matching over 7 bases. Losses at the gene ends were 1 base for V and 4 bases for J; bases not matched to a gene: 5. The CDR3 runs 15 residues. The germline V gene encodes CDR1 SGHAT and CDR2 FQNNGV. CDR3 nucleotide sequence: TGTGCCAGCAGCTTAGCGGGAGGTACAGCAGATACGCAGTATTTT. Protein product: CASSLAGGTADTQYF.

The rearrangement joins TRBV7-8 to TRBJ2-5; 11 bases line up with TRBD2. Trimming at V came to 8 bases and at J to 2 bases, leaving 7 bases not matched to a gene. The CDR3 spans 15 residues. The V gene's germline CDR1 is SGHVS and CDR2 FQNEAQ. CDR3 protein: CASSQGLAAQETQYF. In DNA form, the CDR3 reads TGTGCCAGCTCCCAGGGACTAGCGGCACAAGAGACCCAGTACTTC.

The chain carries TRBV25-1 and TRBJ2-3, with D maybe TRBD2 (5 bases). Germline V gene sequence: CDR1 MGHDK, CDR2 SYGVNS. The CDR3 loop spans 13 amino acids. V lost 4 bases to trimming and J lost 3 bases, with 8 bases between them. The DNA of the CDR3 is TGTGCCAGCAGTGTTACGGGGACAGATACGCAGTATTTT. Translating gives CASSVTGTDTQYF.

The chain is built from TRBV14 and TRBJ2-3, with D unclear. The CDR3 has 13 residues. Germline V gene sequence: CDR1 SGHDN, CDR2 FVKESK. V was shortened by 1 base and J by 8 bases, with 10 bases between the two germline ends. CDR3 amino acids: CASSQGVRATQYF. The CDR3 DNA is TGTGCCAGCAGCCAAGGGGTCCGGGCTACGCAGTATTTT.

This CDR3 is CASSSDTGGRGEAFF. DNA of the CDR3: TGTGCCAGCAGCAGCGACACAGGGGGCAGAGGTGAAGCTTTCTTT. The chain employs TRBV7-2 and TRBJ1-1; 9 positions agree with TRBD1. CDR1 and CDR2 from the germline V gene are SGHTA and FQGNSA. Trimming took 5 bases from V and 7 from J; bases not matched to a gene: 11. This CDR3 region has 15 residues.

The V call is TRBV6-1, the J call TRBJ1-2; no reliable D call. CDR1 is MNHNS and CDR2 is SASEGT in the germline V gene. This CDR3 has 12 residues. The V gene lost 3 bases and the J gene lost 4 bases, with 6 bases spanning the gap. Here the CDR3 reads CASSDGSYGYTF. In DNA form, the CDR3 reads TGTGCCAGCAGTGACGGCAGCTATGGCTACACCTTC.

The chain employs TRBV9 and TRBJ2-5; 9 nucleotides agree with TRBD2. CDR3 length equals 14 residues. Germline loops: CDR1 SGDLS, CDR2 YYNGEE. Trimming took 0 bases from V and 5 from J; bases not matched to a gene: 2. CDR3 protein: CASSVASGTETQYF. The CDR3 DNA reads TGTGCCAGCAGCGTAGCTAGCGGGACGGAGACCCAGTACTTC.

The chain employs TRBV27 and TRBJ2-7, with a weak D call TRBD1 (5 bases). Per the germline V gene, CDR1 is MNHEY and CDR2 is SMNVEV (reference sequence). Deletions cut 3 bases from V and 0 bases from J, with 9 bases between. There are 14 residues in the CDR3. Written as DNA, the CDR3 is TGTGCCAGCAGTTTTGGGGCAGCCTCCTACGAGCAGTACTTC. It is translated as CASSFGAASYEQYF.

This clone appeared once. The chain couples TRBV5-4 to TRBJ2-7; TRBD2 matches 7 bases. V gave up 0 bases and J gave up 5 bases; unmatched junction bases: 8. The CDR3 is 15 residues long. Germline CDR1 SGHNT, CDR2 YYREEE (reference sequence). DNA for the CDR3: TGTGCCAGCAGCTTGGAGGCGGGAGTGTGGAACGAGCAGTACTTC. It encodes CASSLEAGVWNEQYF. Complete variable domain (other parts from reference TRBV5-4 and TRBJ2-7): ETGVTQSPTHLIKTRGQQVTLRCSSQSGHNTVSWYQQALGQGPQFIFQYYREEENGRGNFPPRFSGLQFPNYSSELNVNALELDDSALYLCASSLEAGVWNEQYFGPGTRLTVT.

Comment on this clone: Other nucleotide sequences in the sample specify the same CDR3. The V gene is TRBV27, the J gene TRBJ2-3, with D perhaps TRBD2 (6 bases). CDR1 is MNHEY, CDR2 SMNVEV, per germline (reference sequence). Deletions cut 3 bases from V and 0 bases from J, with 7 bases between. The CDR3 is 14 residues long. The CDR3 protein is CASSFSGSTDTQYF. The CDR3, as DNA: TGTGCCAGCAGTTTCAGCGGGAGCACAGATACGCAGTATTTT.

This clone was found a few times. The chain is built from TRBV30 and TRBJ1-2; D is undetermined. The CDR3 consists of 13 residues. V gave up 3 bases and J gave up 7 bases, with 15 bases separating them. The V gene's germline CDR1 is GTSNPN and CDR2 SVGIG (reference sequence). CDR3 coding DNA: TGTGCCTGGAGCAGTAAGAGGACGGCTGGCTACACCTTC. As protein: CAWSSKRTAGYTF. The whole variable domain, filled in from reference TRBV30 and TRBJ1-2, reads SQTIHQWPATLVQPVGSPLSLECTVEGTSNPNLYWYRQAAGRGLQLLFYSVGIGQISSEVPQNLSASRPQDRQFILSSKKLLLSDSGFYLCAWSSKRTAGYTFGSGTRLTVV.

The CDR3 protein is CASIPGLIQETQYF. The CDR3, as DNA: TGCGCCAGCATACCCGGACTAATCCAAGAGACCCAGTACTTC. The chain joins TRBV10-2 to TRBJ2-5; possible D gene TRBD2, 6 bases. Germline CDR1 is WSHSY and CDR2 is SAAADI. Trimming stripped 7 bases from V and 1 base from J, with 13 bases between. There are 14 residues in the CDR3.

Comments on this clone: The same CDR3 is also encoded by other DNA sequences in this sample. V usage is TRBV20-1 and J usage is TRBJ2-1; D is undetermined. The CDR3 totals 11 residues. V was cut by 5 bases and J by 5 bases, with 7 bases left in between. The germline CDR1 and CDR2 sequences are DFQATT and SNEGSKA (reference sequence). This CDR3 reads CSAAANNEQFF. The CDR3 DNA reads as TGCAGTGCTGCCGCAAACAATGAGCAGTTCTTC.

The rearrangement links TRBV29-1 to TRBJ2-4; TRBD2 might be the D (5 bases). V lost 4 bases to trimming and J lost 8 bases, with 15 bases between them. The CDR3 extends over 13 amino acids. Germline V lookup: CDR1 SQVTM, CDR2 ANQGSEA. CDR3 bases: TGCAGCGTTGTGTCTTCTGGGAGCGACATTCAGTACTTC. Translation gives CSVVSSGSDIQYF.

This chain connects TRBV12-5 to TRBJ2-1; possible D gene TRBD2, 6 bases. V was shortened by 1 base and J by 6 bases, with 13 bases between the two germline ends. Looked up from germline, CDR1 is LGHNT and CDR2 is FRNRAP. The CDR3 spans 15 residues. DNA of the CDR3: TGTGCTAGTGGTTTGGGCCCCACCGGGGGCAATGAGCAGTTCTTC. Amino acid sequence: CASGLGPTGGNEQFF.

The rearrangement links TRBV6-1 to TRBJ2-1; TRBD2 aligns across 9 bases. Losses at the gene ends were 2 bases for V and 3 bases for J; bases not matched to a gene: 14. The CDR3 sequence is 19 residues long. CDR1 and CDR2 from the germline V gene are MNHNS and SASEGT. The CDR3 DNA sequence: TGTGCCAGCAGTGAAAGAATGGGACTCGTAGCGGGAGTCTACAATGAGCAGTTCTTC. Protein: CASSERMGLVAGVYNEQFF.